This T cell receptor beta chain was sequenced for a study of T cell responses to AZD1222 COVID-19 vaccine. Notes on the study in general: In a largely white British group with more females than males, clonal diversity was possibly underestimated. Within unmutated variant regions lay the reported targets of nearly half of spike-specific TCRs. Two doses of AZD1222 preceded a rise in Spike-specific TCR breadth and depth.

This clone was seen once. What it recognizes is unknown. V shed 0 bases and J shed 9 bases, with 15 bases lying between them. This CDR3 contains 15 residues. Germline values: CDR1 SGHTA, CDR2 FQGNSA. Clones were sequenced by immunoSEQ multiplex PCR, and TCRdb holds only the in-frame ones, with some missing. The sample lists some 190,000 clones, about nine tenths occurring once. V and J are TRBV7-2 and TRBJ2-1; the D call may be TRBD1 or TRBD2 (5 bases each). The material sequenced was peripheral blood, taken 28 days after the second AZD1222 dose. This clonotype originated in an adult who received the AZD1222 COVID-19 vaccine. This CDR3 reads CASSLAGLAMSEQFF. The CDR3 nucleotides read TGTGCCAGCAGCTTAGCGGGGCTAGCTATGAGTGAGCAGTTCTTC.